What follows are 27 T cell receptor beta chains derived from one specimen sequenced in a study of blood T cell repertoires in COVID-19. Data came from immunoSEQ multiplex PCR; TCRdb stores just in-frame clones and leaves some out. Of about 270,000 clones listed, around 90% are singletons. The sequenced material came from PBMCs or T cells enriched from blood (not recorded which). These receptors were taken from a woman in her thirties or forties with acute COVID-19.

The V and J genes are TRBV25-1 and TRBJ2-3; 11 nucleotides agree with TRBD1. V gave up 6 bases and J gave up 3 bases; unmatched junction bases: 8. This CDR3 is 16 amino acids long. The germline V gene encodes CDR1 MGHDK and CDR2 SYGVNS. CDR3 loop: CASRGDRGFDTDTQYF. CDR3 in DNA: TGTGCCAGCAGGGGGGACAGGGGGTTCGATACAGATACGCAGTATTTT. Filled out from reference TRBV25-1 and TRBJ2-3, the complete variable domain reads EADIYQTPRYLVIGTGKKITLECSQTMGHDKMYWYQQDPGMELHLIHYSYGVNSTEKGDLSSESTVSRIRTEHFPLTLESARPSHTSQYLCASRGDRGFDTDTQYFGPGTRLTVL.

CDR3 residues: CASSSWADYNSPLHF. For the CDR3, the DNA is TGTGCCAGCTCATCGTGGGCAGACTATAATTCACCCCTCCACTTT. This rearrangement joins TRBV18 to TRBJ1-6; D is undetermined. The CDR3 contains 15 residues. Germline assignment: CDR1 KGHSH and CDR2 LQKENI. Deletions cut 5 bases from V and 3 bases from J, with 11 bases between.

The chain carries TRBV5-6 and TRBJ2-3; weak D call: TRBD2 (6 bases). This CDR3 spans 12 amino acids. V was trimmed by 3 bases and J by 9 bases, leaving 11 bases between them. Germline V gene data show CDR1 as SGHDT and CDR2 as YYEEEE. In nucleotides, the CDR3 is TGTGCCAGCAGCTCGGGACTCTTCACGCAGTATTTT. Translation gives CASSSGLFTQYF.

The rearrangement uses TRBV28 and TRBJ1-5, with 8 bases aligning to TRBD1. CDR1 and CDR2 from the germline V gene are MDHEN and SYDVKM. CDR3 length: 13 amino acids. V shed 6 bases and J 7 bases; nucleotides not matched to a gene: 5. The CDR3 DNA is TGTGCCAGCAGAACAGGGGGGATACAGCCCCAGCATTTT. Translating it yields CASRTGGIQPQHF.

In this sample, this clone turned up once. The chain employs TRBV7-2 and TRBJ1-1, with D perhaps TRBD1 (5 bases). V was shortened by 3 bases and J by 1 base, with 12 bases between the two germline ends. The CDR3 loop spans 15 amino acids. Germline-derived CDR1 and CDR2 are SGHTA and FQGNSA. The DNA of the CDR3 is TGTGCCAGCAGCTTGGGGGGACTGACGAACACTGAAGCTTTCTTT. Amino acids: CASSLGGLTNTEAFF.

V and J are TRBV15 and TRBJ1-3; D is undetermined. From germline, CDR1 is LNHNV and CDR2 YYDKDF (reference sequence). Trimming pared 5 bases from V and 0 bases from J, leaving 8 bases between. The CDR3 is 14 amino acids. The chain's CDR3 is CATSPGGSGNTIYF. The CDR3 DNA is TGTGCCACCAGCCCGGGAGGCTCTGGAAACACCATATATTTT.

As to this clone: The sample carries other DNA sequences with the same CDR3. V is TRBV19 and J is TRBJ2-5, with a tentative D call TRBD2 (5 bases). V dropped 4 bases and J dropped 2 bases, with 5 bases sitting between them. Germline V gives CDR1 LNHDA, CDR2 SQIVND (reference sequence). CDR3 size: 12 residues. This CDR3 reads CASSRGQETQYF. In nucleotides, the CDR3 is TGTGCCAGTAGTAGAGGGCAAGAGACCCAGTACTTC.

The gene calls are TRBV19 and TRBJ2-5; 9 nucleotides agree with TRBD1. Germline CDR1 LNHDA, CDR2 SQIVND (reference sequence). This CDR3 spans 15 amino acids. V lost 5 bases and J lost 3; bases outside the gene matches: 7. The CDR3 spells CASSLGQGIKETQYF. The CDR3 DNA follows: TGTGCCAGTAGTCTAGGACAGGGGATTAAAGAGACCCAGTACTTC.

The chain carries TRBV7-2 and TRBJ2-5; TRBD2 matches 13 bases. The junction had 5 bases not matched to a gene; V was cut back by 5 bases and J by 5 bases. CDR3 length: 15 amino acids. Per the germline V gene, CDR1 is SGHTA and CDR2 is FQGNSA. As DNA, the CDR3 is TGTGCCAGCAGCCTCTTGGGACTAGCGGGGGAGACCCAGTACTTC. Translation: CASSLLGLAGETQYF.

This clone was counted only a few times. The gene calls are TRBV5-1 and TRBJ2-1; D possibly corresponds to TRBD1 (5 bases). CDR1 and CDR2 from the germline V gene are SGHRS and YFSETQ. CDR3 length: 17 residues. V lost 5 bases to trimming and J lost 1 base, with 19 bases between them. The CDR3 nucleotides are TGCGCCAGCAGTTCGGACCCAAACAGGCGGTCCTACAATGAGCAGTTCTTC. Translating gives CASSSDPNRRSYNEQFF.

The J gene is TRBJ2-2, the V gene TRBV28; 7 bases align to TRBD1. J was trimmed by 3 bases and V by 7 bases; bases with no gene match: 8. The germline CDR1 and CDR2 sequences are MDHEN and SYDVKM. The CDR3 is 15 amino acids. CDR3 nucleotides: TGTGCCAGCAAAACCGGGACAGTCGACACCGGGGAGCTGTTTTTT. Translation gives CASKTGTVDTGELFF.

In its sample, this clone was seen a few times. The rearrangement links TRBV4-1 to TRBJ2-5; TRBD2 agrees at 7 bases. Per germline, CDR1 MGHRA and CDR2 YSYEKL. The CDR3 contains 14 residues. Losses at the gene ends were 1 base for V and 5 bases for J; bases not matched to a gene: 4. The CDR3 spells CASSQVMGGETQYF. The DNA of the CDR3 is TGCGCCAGCAGCCAAGTGATGGGAGGGGAGACCCAGTACTTC.

The chain is built from TRBV11-2 and TRBJ1-6, with D hard to call. Germline values: CDR1 SGHAT, CDR2 FQNNGV. V was trimmed by 0 bases and J by 7 bases, leaving 4 bases between them. This CDR3 has 13 amino acids. The CDR3 DNA reads TGTGCCAGCAGCTTAGATCGGAATTCACCCCTCCACTTT. Its protein product is CASSLDRNSPLHF.

The chain carries TRBV2 and TRBJ1-1, with D perhaps TRBD1 (6 bases). Trimming shortened V by 8 bases and J by 7 bases, and 23 bases separated the two germline ends. CDR3 length: 15 residues. CDR1 and CDR2 (germline): SNHLY, FYNNEI. The CDR3 loop is CASVGQGSPSGEAFF. The CDR3 DNA sequence: TGTGCCAGCGTAGGGCAGGGGTCACCGTCGGGTGAAGCTTTCTTT.

This chain joins TRBV27 and TRBJ1-2; TRBD1 matches at 9 bases. V trimming: 3 bases; J trimming: 6 bases; junction bases outside the gene matches: 5. The CDR3 has 14 amino acids. CDR1 and CDR2 from the germline V gene are MNHEY and SMNVEV (reference sequence). The CDR3 here is CASSFLGTGNGYTF. As DNA, the CDR3 is TGTGCCAGCAGTTTCCTCGGGACAGGGAATGGCTACACCTTC.

Written as DNA, the CDR3 is TGTGCCAGCAGCCCCCGGACAGGGGAGAGGTATGATGGCTACACCTTC. The encoded protein is CASSPRTGERYDGYTF. This chain joins TRBV5-8 and TRBJ1-2, with 9 bases identical to TRBD1. V was pared by 4 bases and J by 6 bases, with 13 bases of the junction left unmatched. Germline lookup yields CDR1 SGHTS and CDR2 YDEGEE. CDR3 length equals 16 residues.

The V call is TRBV7-9, the J call TRBJ1-2; TRBD1 aligns across 7 bases. This CDR3 contains 15 residues. The V and J ends lost 5 bases and 3 bases, in that order; junction bases with no gene match: 9. Germline V gene sequence: CDR1 SEHNR, CDR2 FQNEAQ (reference sequence). The CDR3 sequence is CASSHIRGGDYGYTF. The DNA of the CDR3 is TGTGCCAGCAGCCACATCAGAGGGGGCGACTATGGCTACACCTTC.

The chain recombines TRBV14 with TRBJ2-6; D possibly corresponds to TRBD1 (5 bases). The V end was cut by 0 bases, the J end by 2 bases, with 23 bases between. The CDR3 length is 21 residues. The germline gives CDR1 SGHDN, CDR2 FVKESK. The CDR3 sequence is CASSQDLSSVRDLTGANVLTF. The CDR3 bases are TGTGCCAGCAGCCAAGACCTCAGCAGTGTCAGGGATTTAACTGGGGCCAACGTCCTGACTTTC.

The CDR3 DNA reads TGCAGCGTTGACGGGCGGGTCGGAACAGATACGCAGTATTTT. It translates to CSVDGRVGTDTQYF. The chain recombines TRBV29-1 with TRBJ2-3; possible D gene TRBD2, 5 bases. Trimming stripped 3 bases from V and 3 bases from J, with 13 bases between. The CDR3 runs 14 residues. The germline V gene encodes CDR1 SQVTM and CDR2 ANQGSEA.

The chain uses TRBV28 and TRBJ2-7, with a possible D match to TRBD1 (6 bases). Trimming removed 8 bases from V and 3 bases from J, with 17 bases in between. CDR3 length: 14 amino acids. CDR1 is MDHEN, CDR2 SYDVKM, per germline. This chain's CDR3 is CASLGGQTYYEQYF. In nucleotides, the CDR3 is TGTGCCAGCCTAGGAGGACAGACTTACTACGAGCAGTACTTC.

The chain combines TRBV30 with TRBJ1-5; D is uncertain. The CDR3 sequence is 12 residues long. CDR1 and CDR2 (germline): GTSNPN, SVGIG (reference sequence). V shed 3 bases and J shed 8 bases, with 11 bases lying between them. This chain's CDR3 is CAWSVGLEPQHF. The DNA for the CDR3 is TGTGCCTGGAGCGTGGGCCTCGAGCCCCAGCATTTT.

The chain has TRBV23-1 and TRBJ2-3, with 7 bases fitting TRBD2. TRBV23-1 is assigned to the ORF class and has an uncertain function. CDR3 length: 12 amino acids. Unmatched junction bases numbered 5, after V lost 8 bases and J lost 6 bases. As DNA, the CDR3 is TGCGCCAGCCCCCGGGAGGCGGATACGCAGTATTTT. Translated, it gives CASPREADTQYF.

The chain uses TRBV12-3 or TRBV12-4 and TRBJ1-1, with D unresolved. Trimming cost V 4 bases and J 11 bases, with 14 bases left between them. The CDR3 runs 12 residues. CDR3: CASSSSPLQAFF. The CDR3 DNA is TGTGCCAGCAGTTCCTCCCCGTTGCAGGCTTTCTTT.

The chain joins TRBV12-3 or TRBV12-4 to TRBJ1-1; D is unresolved. CDR3 length: 13 residues. V was shortened by 3 bases and J by 0 bases, with 5 bases between the two germline ends. The CDR3 protein is CASSFSVNTEAFF. CDR3 nucleotide sequence: TGTGCCAGCAGTTTTTCAGTGAACACTGAAGCTTTCTTT.

V is TRBV28 and J is TRBJ1-1; D is perhaps TRBD1 (5 bases). This CDR3 spans 15 amino acids. CDR1 and CDR2 (germline): MDHEN, SYDVKM. Trimming left V 10 bases short and J 3 bases short, with 21 bases between. The CDR3 is CATSSGGNRYTEAFF. CDR3 in DNA: TGTGCCACCTCCTCCGGGGGTAATCGGTACACTGAAGCTTTCTTT.

The V and J genes are TRBV24-1 and TRBJ2-1; D perhaps matches TRBD2 (5 bases). The CDR3 is made up of 13 amino acids. CDR1 is KGHDR, CDR2 SFDVKD, per germline. Trimming removed 7 bases at V and 5 bases at J, with 11 bases between. CDR3 nucleotide sequence: TGTGCCACCAGCCCCACCGGGAACAATGAGCAGTTCTTC. Protein sequence: CATSPTGNNEQFF.

This sequence joins TRBV12-3 or TRBV12-4 and TRBJ2-3; no reliable D call. This CDR3 has 12 residues. Trimming removed 6 bases from V and 8 bases from J, with 12 bases in between. The CDR3 loop reads CASSLERPTQYF. CDR3 DNA sequence: TGTGCCAGCAGCCTAGAAAGACCTACGCAGTATTTT.